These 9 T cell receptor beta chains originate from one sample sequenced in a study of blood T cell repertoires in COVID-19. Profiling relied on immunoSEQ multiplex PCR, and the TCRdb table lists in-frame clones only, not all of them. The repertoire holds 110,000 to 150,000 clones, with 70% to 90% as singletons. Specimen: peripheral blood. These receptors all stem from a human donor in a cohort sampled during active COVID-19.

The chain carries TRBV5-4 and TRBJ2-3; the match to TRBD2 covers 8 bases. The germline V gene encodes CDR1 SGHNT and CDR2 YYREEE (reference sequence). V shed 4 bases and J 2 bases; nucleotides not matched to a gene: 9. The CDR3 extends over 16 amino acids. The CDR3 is CASSGPLAAATDTQYF. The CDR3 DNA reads TGTGCCAGCAGCGGTCCACTAGCGGCGGCCACAGATACGCAGTATTTT.

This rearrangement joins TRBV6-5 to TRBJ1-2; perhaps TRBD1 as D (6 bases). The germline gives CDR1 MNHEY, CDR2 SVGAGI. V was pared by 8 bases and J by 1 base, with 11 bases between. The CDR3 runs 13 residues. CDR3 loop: CASGQGRNYGYTF. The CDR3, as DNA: TGTGCCAGCGGCCAGGGGCGTAACTATGGCTACACCTTC.

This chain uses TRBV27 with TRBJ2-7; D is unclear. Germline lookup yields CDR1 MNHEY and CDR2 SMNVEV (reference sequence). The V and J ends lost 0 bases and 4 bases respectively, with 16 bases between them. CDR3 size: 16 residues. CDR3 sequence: CASSLSFTPGSYEQYF. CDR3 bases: TGTGCCAGCAGTTTATCGTTCACACCCGGGTCTTACGAGCAGTACTTC.

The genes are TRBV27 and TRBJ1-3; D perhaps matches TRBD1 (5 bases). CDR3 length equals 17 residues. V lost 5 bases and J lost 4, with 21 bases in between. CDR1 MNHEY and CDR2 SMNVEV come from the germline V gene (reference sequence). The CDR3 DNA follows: TGTGCCAGCAGTCCTCTATCGGGACTCCCACCGGGAAACACCATATATTTT. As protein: CASSPLSGLPPGNTIYF.

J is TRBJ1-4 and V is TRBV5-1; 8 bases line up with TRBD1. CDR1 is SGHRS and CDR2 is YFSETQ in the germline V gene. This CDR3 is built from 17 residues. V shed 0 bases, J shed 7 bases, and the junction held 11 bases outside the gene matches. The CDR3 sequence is CASSLGDRSVGVEKLFF. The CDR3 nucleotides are TGCGCCAGCAGCTTGGGGGACAGGTCGGTAGGTGTTGAAAAACTGTTTTTT.

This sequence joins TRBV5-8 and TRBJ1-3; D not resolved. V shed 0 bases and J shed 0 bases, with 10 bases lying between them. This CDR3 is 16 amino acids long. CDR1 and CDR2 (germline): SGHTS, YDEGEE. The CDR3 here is CASSLAIRYSGNTIYF. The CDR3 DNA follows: TGTGCCAGCAGCTTGGCCATACGGTACTCTGGAAACACCATATATTTT. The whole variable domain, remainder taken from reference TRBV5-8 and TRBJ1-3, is EAGVTQSPTHLIKTRGQQATLRCSPISGHTSVYWYQQALGLGLQFLLWYDEGEERNRGNFPPRFSGRQFPNYSSELNVNALELEDSALYLCASSLAIRYSGNTIYFGEGSWLTVV.

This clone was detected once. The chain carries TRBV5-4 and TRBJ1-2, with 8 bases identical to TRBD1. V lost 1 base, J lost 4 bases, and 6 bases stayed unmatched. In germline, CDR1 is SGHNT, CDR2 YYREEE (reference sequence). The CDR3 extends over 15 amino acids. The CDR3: CASSLIQGGFYGYTF. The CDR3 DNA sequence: TGTGCCAGCAGCTTGATACAGGGGGGGTTCTATGGCTACACCTTC.

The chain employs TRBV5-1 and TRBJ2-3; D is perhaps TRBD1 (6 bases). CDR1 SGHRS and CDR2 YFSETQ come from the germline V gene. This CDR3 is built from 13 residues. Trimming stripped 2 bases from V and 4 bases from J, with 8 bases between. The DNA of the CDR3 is TGCGCCAGCAGCTTACAGGGCCCAGATACGCAGTATTTT. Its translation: CASSLQGPDTQYF.

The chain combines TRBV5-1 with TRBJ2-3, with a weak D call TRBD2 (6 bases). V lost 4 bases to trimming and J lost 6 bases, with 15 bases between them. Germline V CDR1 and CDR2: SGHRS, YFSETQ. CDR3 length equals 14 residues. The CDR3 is CASSNGGSGDTQYF. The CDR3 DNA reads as TGCGCCAGCAGCAATGGGGGGTCCGGGGATACGCAGTATTTT.